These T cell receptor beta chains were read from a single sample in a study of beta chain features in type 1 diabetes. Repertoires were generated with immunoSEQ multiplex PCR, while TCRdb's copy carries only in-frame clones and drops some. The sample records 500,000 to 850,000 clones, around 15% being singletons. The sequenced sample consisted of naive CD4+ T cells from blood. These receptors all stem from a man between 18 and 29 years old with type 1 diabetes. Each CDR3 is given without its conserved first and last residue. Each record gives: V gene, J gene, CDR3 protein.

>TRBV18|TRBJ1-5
ASSPRRLGDNQPQH
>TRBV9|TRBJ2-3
ASSQRFFSSTDTQY
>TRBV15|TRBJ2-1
ATSRDWGEEF
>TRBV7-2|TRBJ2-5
ASSFGAGTREGQTQY
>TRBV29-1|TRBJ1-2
SVEEGQGAGGYT
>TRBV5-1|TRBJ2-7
ASSLEGFPYEQY
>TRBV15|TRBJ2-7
ATSRSGLGSYEQY
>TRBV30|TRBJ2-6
AWNMGSSGANVLT
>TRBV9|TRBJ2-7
ASSVDGTFSYEQY
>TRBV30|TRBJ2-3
AWRLVGSGMFYTDTQY
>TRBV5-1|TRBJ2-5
ASSHSGPWYQETQY
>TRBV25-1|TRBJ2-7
ASSEAAGSVTEQY
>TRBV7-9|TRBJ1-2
ASSVGQGVSNYGYT
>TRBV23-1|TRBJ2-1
ASSQREPLGDEQF
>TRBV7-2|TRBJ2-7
ASSGAPSGVGSYEQY
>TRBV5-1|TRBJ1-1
ASGTGANTEAF